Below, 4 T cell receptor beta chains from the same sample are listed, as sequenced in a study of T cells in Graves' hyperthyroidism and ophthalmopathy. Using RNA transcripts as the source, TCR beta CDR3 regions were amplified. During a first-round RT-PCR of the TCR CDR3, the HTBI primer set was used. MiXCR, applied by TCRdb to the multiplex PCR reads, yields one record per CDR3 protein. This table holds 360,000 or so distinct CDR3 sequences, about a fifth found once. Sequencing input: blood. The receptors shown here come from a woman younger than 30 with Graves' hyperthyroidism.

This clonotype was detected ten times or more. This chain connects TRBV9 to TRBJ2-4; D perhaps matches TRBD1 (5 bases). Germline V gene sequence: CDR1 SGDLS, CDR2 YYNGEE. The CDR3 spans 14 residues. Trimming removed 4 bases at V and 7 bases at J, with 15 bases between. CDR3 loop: CASSPQYGANIQYF. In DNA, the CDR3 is TGTGCCAGCAGCCCTCAGTATGGGGCCAACATTCAGTACTTC. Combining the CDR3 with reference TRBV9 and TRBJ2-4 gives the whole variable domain DSGVTQTPKHLITATGQRVTLRCSPRSGDLSVYWYQQSLDQGLQFLIQYYNGEERAKGNILERFSAQQFPDLHSELNLSSLELGDSALYFCASSPQYGANIQYFGAGTRLSVL.

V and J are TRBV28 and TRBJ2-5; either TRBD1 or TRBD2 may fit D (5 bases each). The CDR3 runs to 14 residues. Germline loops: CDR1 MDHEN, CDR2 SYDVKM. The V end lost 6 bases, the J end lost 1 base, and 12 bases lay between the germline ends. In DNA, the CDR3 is TGTGCCAGCAGGGGACCAGGGCCCCAAGAGACCCAGTACTTC. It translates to CASRGPGPQETQYF.

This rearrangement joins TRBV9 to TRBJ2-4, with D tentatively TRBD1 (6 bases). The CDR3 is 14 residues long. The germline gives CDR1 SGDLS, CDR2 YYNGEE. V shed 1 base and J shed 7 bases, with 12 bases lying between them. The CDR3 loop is CASSVFEQGNIQYF. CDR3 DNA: TGTGCCAGCAGCGTATTTGAGCAGGGGAACATTCAGTACTTC.

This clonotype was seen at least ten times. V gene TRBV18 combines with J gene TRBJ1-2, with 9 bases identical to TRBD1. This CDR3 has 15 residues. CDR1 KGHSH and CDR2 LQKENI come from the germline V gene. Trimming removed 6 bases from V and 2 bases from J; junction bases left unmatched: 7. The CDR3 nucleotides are TGTGCCAGCTCCCCTGACAGGGGGAACAACTATGGCTACACCTTC. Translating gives CASSPDRGNNYGYTF.